The present entry profiles one T cell receptor beta chain with its context. Assay used: immunoSEQ multiplex PCR; TCRdb lists only in-frame clones, some missing. The sample has around 140,000 clones; about 80% are singletons. These data originate in a study of blood T cell repertoires in COVID-19. Background on the study: PBMCs, B-cell-depleted T cells, or T cells provided the cDNA or gDNA that made up the material.

CDR1 is SGHRS and CDR2 is YFSETQ in the germline V gene. The CDR3 loop spans 13 amino acids. V was clipped by 0 bases and J by 6 bases, with 8 bases between them. The rearrangement joins TRBV5-1 to TRBJ2-3, with a possible D match to TRBD2 (5 bases). The receptor comes from a human donor in a cohort sampled during active COVID-19. The specimen sequenced was peripheral blood. CDR3 in DNA: TGCGCCAGCAGCTTGGAACTAGGGGATACGCAGTATTTT. Its protein is CASSLELGDTQYF.